The clone carrying this T cell receptor beta chain was observed a few times. The antigen is not known. This sample stems from a study of early T cells in non-severe SARS-CoV-2 infection. Study overall: It was bulk RNA from unsorted whole blood that was sequenced, and the chains were unpaired.

Unique molecular identifiers were affixed to single, distinct cDNA molecules. TCRdb itself ran the 5' RACE reads through MiXCR, one entry per CDR3 protein. The sample lists 100,000 to 150,000 distinct CDR3 sequences, about 15% seen once, with 21% in the top ten. Study-wide results and limits: Reliance on VDJdb matching favored anti-spike CD8 responses; private and CD4 specificities were missed.

The CDR3 consists of 15 residues. From germline, CDR1 is SGHVS and CDR2 FQNEAQ. With 6 bases clipped from V and 5 bases from J, the junction kept 12 bases outside the gene matches. The gene calls are TRBV7-8 and TRBJ2-5; 7 bases are shared with TRBD2. Specimen: whole blood. The source is an adult who was a healthcare worker with PCR-confirmed SARS-CoV-2 infection or an uninfected control (not recorded which). CDR3 bases: TGTGCCAGCAGGCGCCGCCGCGCGGGGGTTGAGACCCAGTACTTC. Translating it yields CASRRRRAGVETQYF.